Listed below are T cell receptor beta chains from one sample, sequenced in a study of blood T cell repertoires in COVID-19. Assay used: immunoSEQ multiplex PCR; TCRdb lists only in-frame clones, some missing. The table has more than 200,000 clones, 88% seen once; the top ten hold less than 3.5%. Sequenced material: peripheral blood. The receptors shown here come from a woman aged 60-70 years with acute or convalescent COVID-19. The CDR3 runs from the conserved cysteine through the conserved F or W. D genes are given only for firm matches. Clone size, where shown, is once, few, many, or a class for clones that have expanded.

TRBD2 14 - TRBJ2-2 TRBV29-1 TGCAGCGTTGCAGAGCGGGGGTCGTCCGGGGAGCTGTTTTTT CSVAERGSSGELFF
TRBD1 18 - TRBJ2-2 TRBV24-1 TGTGCCACCAGTGCGTCTCCGGGACAGGGATATGACACCGGGGAGCTGTTTTTT CATSASPGQGYDTGELFF
TRBD2 16 - TRBJ2-2 TRBV27 TGTGCCAGCGGAGGCATAGCGGGAGGAATCGCCGGGGAGCTGTTTTTT CASGGIAGGIAGELFF
- 15 - TRBJ1-2 TRBV5-1 TGCGCCAGCAGCTTACCGGGAGGGTCGGCCTATGGCTACACCTTC CASSLPGGSAYGYTF
- 12 - TRBJ1-3 TRBV14 TGTGCCAGCGGCAGCTCTGGAAACACCATATATTTT CASGSSGNTIYF
- 16 - TRBJ2-1 TRBV19 TGTGCCAGTAGTGCAAAGCGACTACAGGGCTACAATGAGCAGTTCTTC CASSAKRLQGYNEQFF
TRBD1 14 - TRBJ1-4 TRBV9 TGTGCCAGCAGCGTACTCCAGGGGGGAGAAAAACTGTTTTTT CASSVLQGGEKLFF
- 14 few TRBJ2-5 TRBV4-1 TGCGCCAGCAGCCAGGACAGAATCGGGGAGACCCAGTACTTC CASSQDRIGETQYF
- 16 - TRBJ1-1 TRBV6-2/TRBV6-3 TGTGCCAGCAGTCGGGGGGTCCTCATCATGAACACTGAAGCTTTCTTT CASSRGVLIMNTEAFF
TRBD2 18 - TRBJ2-4 TRBV4-3 TGCGCCAGCAGCCAAGATGTGTCTAGCGGAGTAGCCAAAAACATTCAGTACTTC CASSQDVSSGVAKNIQYF
- 14 - TRBJ2-5 TRBV5-4 TGTGCCAGCAGGGAGGGCTACTCCCAAGAGACCCAGTACTTC CASREGYSQETQYF
- 12 - TRBJ1-1 TRBV5-6 TGTGCCAGCAGCTTGTTGGGCAGCGAAGCTTTCTTT CASSLLGSEAFF
TRBD1 13 - TRBJ2-7 TRBV11-2 TGTGCCAGCAGCCACGGACAGGTCTACGAGCAGTACTTC CASSHGQVYEQYF
TRBD2 16 - TRBJ2-1 TRBV28 TGTGCCAGCAGTCCGGGGACTAGCGGGAGGGCCGGTGAGCAGTTCTTC CASSPGTSGRAGEQFF
- 13 few TRBJ1-1 TRBV7-3 TGTGCCAGCAGCTTAATGCCGGTCACTGAAGCTTTCTTT CASSLMPVTEAFF
- 13 - TRBJ1-5 TRBV23-1 TGCGCCAGCCCCGGCGGCGGGGATCAGCCCCAGCATTTT CASPGGGDQPQHF
TRBD2 14 - TRBJ2-1 TRBV7-3 TGTGCCAGCAGCTTCTCCGGGGGGTACAATGAGCAGTTCTTC CASSFSGGYNEQFF
- 15 - TRBJ1-5 TRBV30 TGTGCCTGGAGTGCGACAGTCTATAGCAATCAGCCCCAGCATTTT CAWSATVYSNQPQHF
- 12 - TRBJ1-3 TRBV11-2 TGTGCCAGCAGCTTGAGAGGAAACACCATATATTTT CASSLRGNTIYF
TRBD1 12 - TRBJ1-2 TRBV29-1 TGCAGCGTTGTGGACAGGGACTATGGCTACACCTTC CSVVDRDYGYTF
- 13 - TRBJ1-1 TRBV6-2/TRBV6-3 TGTGCCAGCAGTCAACAGGGTTACACTGAAGCTTTCTTT CASSQQGYTEAFF
TRBD2 14 - TRBJ2-3 TRBV6-2/TRBV6-3 TGTGCCAGCAGTTACACGGCGGGAGCAGATACGCAGTATTTT CASSYTAGADTQYF
TRBD1 16 - TRBJ1-4 TRBV6-1 TGTGCCAGCAGTGAAGTATCGGGACAGGCTAATGAAAAACTGTTTTTT CASSEVSGQANEKLFF
TRBD1 13 - TRBJ2-7 TRBV30 TGTGCCTGGAGTACGACAGGGCGCTACGAGCAGTACTTC CAWSTTGRYEQYF
- 14 - TRBJ1-1 TRBV29-1 TGCAGCTTTCGTTCCGACAGAACGAACACTGAAGCTTTCTTT CSFRSDRTNTEAFF
TRBD2 14 - TRBJ2-3 TRBV6-4 TGTGCCAGCAGCGTTAGCGGGAGAGGGAATACGCAGTATTTT CASSVSGRGNTQYF
- 13 - TRBJ2-7 TRBV7-2 TGTGCCAGCAGCACCCACCCGGGGAGCGAGCAGTACTTC CASSTHPGSEQYF
TRBD2 21 - TRBJ2-7 TRBV18 TGTGCCAGCTCACTCGTTGAGTCTAAGATTGTGGATAGCGGGAGGTCCTACGAGCAGTACTTC CASSLVESKIVDSGRSYEQYF
- 15 - TRBJ1-1 TRBV15 TGTGCCACCAGCGCTAACAAGGGGGGGACTACTGAAGCTTTCTTT CATSANKGGTTEAFF
- 13 - TRBJ1-1 TRBV6-5 TGTGCCAGCAGTAGATACACGAACACTGAAGCTTTCTTT CASSRYTNTEAFF
- 16 - TRBJ2-6 TRBV21-1 TGTGCCAGCAGCTCCGAAACAGGGGCTGGGGCCAACGTCCTGACTTTC CASSSETGAGANVLTF
- 15 few TRBJ2-1 TRBV4-3 TGCGCCAGCAGCCCTAATGGGGGGTTCTACAATGAGCAGTTCTTC CASSPNGGFYNEQFF
TRBD2 17 - TRBJ2-3 TRBV5-1 TGCGCCAGCAGCTTGTGGTCTAGCGGGGGTAGCACAGATACGCAGTATTTT CASSLWSSGGSTDTQYF
TRBD1 15 - TRBJ1-3 TRBV9 TGTGCCAGCAGCAGGACAGGGTTCTCTGGAAACACCATATATTTT CASSRTGFSGNTIYF
TRBD2 17 - TRBJ2-1 TRBV24-1 TGTGCCACCAGTGACGTAACTAGCGGGAGAGTCGACAATGAGCAGTTCTTC CATSDVTSGRVDNEQFF
- 17 - TRBJ2-3 TRBV7-5 TGTGCCAGAAGCAGATCCCTAGGGACTAGCGGGGTTGCTACGCAGTATTTT CARSRSLGTSGVATQYF
- 13 - TRBJ2-5 TRBV6-1 TGTGCCAGCAGTGACAGGGGTGGGGAGACCCAGTACTTC CASSDRGGETQYF
TRBD1 15 - TRBJ2-7 TRBV9 TGTGCCAGCAGCGCCGAGAGGACAGGGGCTTACGAGCAGTACTTC CASSAERTGAYEQYF
TRBD1 13 - TRBJ2-1 TRBV6-5 TGTGCCAGTCGGTCAGGGGGCTACAATGAGCAGTTCTTC CASRSGGYNEQFF
- 13 - TRBJ1-2 TRBV7-9 TGTGCCAGCAGCTTTACAACTAACTATGGCTACACCTTC CASSFTTNYGYTF
TRBD1 15 once TRBJ1-2 TRBV5-6 TGTGCCAGCCATAGGGGGCAGGGCTCAACCTATGGCTACACCTTC CASHRGQGSTYGYTF
TRBD1 18 - TRBJ1-4 TRBV23-1 TGCGCCAGCAGTCCTCAAGGGCAGGGGGCGAGCACTAATGAAAAACTGTTTTTT CASSPQGQGASTNEKLFF
- 14 - TRBJ1-6 TRBV7-8 TGTGCCAGCAGCCGCAATAGAGATAATTCACCCCTCCACTTT CASSRNRDNSPLHF
TRBD2 17 - TRBJ2-7 TRBV7-2 TGTGCCAGCAGCTTAGTCTCCTACGGGACTAGCGCGTACGAGCAGTACTTC CASSLVSYGTSAYEQYF
TRBD2 16 - TRBJ2-1 TRBV11-2 TGTGCCAGCAGCTACACCCGGGGGGGGTACGTCGCTGAGCAGTTCTTC CASSYTRGGYVAEQFF